One and the same sample provided the 25 T cell receptor beta chains below, sequenced in a study of blood T cell repertoires in COVID-19. Assay used: immunoSEQ multiplex PCR; TCRdb lists only in-frame clones, some missing. The table records about 48,000 clones, approximately 82% of them present only once. Material: peripheral blood. The receptors were sampled from a human donor in a cohort sampled during active COVID-19.

V gene TRBV7-6 combines with J gene TRBJ2-7; 7 nucleotides match TRBD2. Germline lookup yields CDR1 SGHVS and CDR2 FNYEAQ. CDR3 length: 15 amino acids. V shed 5 bases and J 7 bases; nucleotides not matched to a gene: 14. CDR3: CASSTAGREYEEQYF. CDR3 bases: TGTGCCAGCAGCACGGCAGGGAGGGAGTACGAGGAGCAGTACTTC.

The V call is TRBV19, the J call TRBJ2-1; 8 positions match TRBD1. The CDR3 covers 16 residues. After removal of 1 base from V and 6 bases from J, the junction contained 8 bases not matched to a gene. Germline values: CDR1 LNHDA, CDR2 SQIVND (reference sequence). CDR3 sequence: CASSIVASTGGNEQFF. The CDR3 bases are TGTGCCAGTAGTATAGTGGCGTCAACAGGGGGCAATGAGCAGTTCTTC.

The chain combines TRBV10-1 with TRBJ2-5, with D possibly being TRBD2 (5 bases). The V and J ends lost 6 bases and 7 bases respectively, with 15 bases between them. This CDR3 comprises 13 residues. Germline V gives CDR1 WNHNN, CDR2 SYGVQD (reference sequence). In DNA form, the CDR3 reads TGCGCCAGCAGCCAAGACTACCGGGCGACCCAGTACTTC. Translation gives CASSQDYRATQYF.

CDR3 in amino acids: CASSRVLGSGGAAGELFF. CDR3 coding DNA: TGTGCCAGCAGCCGGGTACTCGGTAGCGGGGGGGCAGCCGGGGAGCTGTTTTTT. This chain joins TRBV3-1 (or the pseudogene TRBV3-2) and TRBJ2-2; 11 nucleotides match TRBD2. The CDR3 covers 18 residues. The V segment lost 4 bases and the J segment 6 bases; nucleotides outside the gene matches: 13. Looked up from germline, CDR1 is LGHDT and CDR2 is YNNKEL (reference sequence).

This clone was seen a few times. The chain couples TRBV19 to TRBJ2-2; 10 bases line up with TRBD1. This CDR3 is built from 17 residues. After removal of 4 bases from V and 0 bases from J, the junction contained 5 bases not matched to a gene. Germline V gene data show CDR1 as LNHDA and CDR2 as SQIVND (reference sequence). The CDR3 DNA reads TGTGCCAGTAGTACCCGACAGGGGGCAGCGAACACCGGGGAGCTGTTTTTT. It specifies CASSTRQGAANTGELFF.

This sequence joins TRBV6-5 and TRBJ2-5; no firm D call. Trimming took 7 bases from V and 4 from J, leaving 16 bases between them. CDR1 is MNHEY and CDR2 is SVGAGI in the germline V gene. The CDR3 contains 14 residues. The CDR3 DNA sequence: TGTGCCAGCATCTCTTATGAGGCTAGAGAGACCCAGTACTTC. Protein product: CASISYEARETQYF.

The rearrangement links TRBV5-6 to TRBJ1-3; D call uncertain. CDR3 length: 13 amino acids. Trimming shortened V by 1 base and J by 8 bases, and 10 bases separated the two germline ends. The germline V gene encodes CDR1 SGHDT and CDR2 YYEEEE. The CDR3 nucleotides read TGTGCCAGCAGCTTGAAGAGGCGGGACACCATATATTTT. It yields the protein CASSLKRRDTIYF.

The V gene is TRBV5-8, the J gene TRBJ2-3; D might be TRBD2 (6 bases). CDR1 SGHTS and CDR2 YDEGEE come from the germline V gene. This CDR3 contains 14 residues. V was cut by 3 bases and J by 2 bases, with 10 bases left in between. The CDR3 loop reads CASSYGGTTDTQYF. The CDR3 DNA reads TGTGCCAGCAGCTACGGGGGAACCACAGATACGCAGTATTTT.

This clone has only one observation. The chain carries TRBV5-1 and TRBJ2-7, with a tentative D call TRBD2 (7 bases). V lost 4 bases and J lost 3, with 20 bases in between. Germline assignment: CDR1 SGHRS and CDR2 YFSETQ. This CDR3 is 16 amino acids long. The CDR3 DNA sequence: TGCGCCAGCAGCCATGTAGAGGGGGGGATCTTCTACGAGCAGTACTTC. Its protein product is CASSHVEGGIFYEQYF.

The chain uses TRBV3-1 (or the pseudogene TRBV3-2) and TRBJ1-2, with D perhaps matching TRBD1 (6 bases). V was cut by 0 bases and J by 8 bases, with 10 bases left in between. Germline assignment: CDR1 LGHDT and CDR2 YNNKEL (reference sequence). This CDR3 comprises 13 residues. The CDR3 DNA is TGTGCCAGCAGCCAAGAGGGGGCGAGCGGCTACACCTTC. The encoded protein is CASSQEGASGYTF.

This chain joins TRBV6-4 and TRBJ1-6; a weak D match, TRBD1 (5 bases). The CDR3 is made up of 14 amino acids. V was trimmed by 3 bases and J by 6 bases, leaving 9 bases between them. The germline CDR1 and CDR2 sequences are MRHNA and SNTAGT. CDR3 DNA sequence: TGTGCCAGCAGTGAACGCGGGGGTAATTCACCCCTCCACTTT. Translation: CASSERGGNSPLHF.

In this sample, this clone turned up many times. The CDR3 is CASSFGTGLTGELFF. CDR3 DNA sequence: TGTGCCAGCAGCTTCGGGACAGGGTTAACCGGGGAGCTGTTTTTT. The rearrangement joins TRBV11-3 to TRBJ2-2, with TRBD1 matching 9 bases. V lost 3 bases and J lost 5; bases outside the gene matches: 4. Germline assignment: CDR1 SGHNT and CDR2 YENEEA. This CDR3 has 15 residues.

This clone was detected only once. V usage is TRBV27 and J usage is TRBJ2-4; maybe TRBD2 (5 bases). V shed 5 bases and J shed 7 bases, with 15 bases lying between them. The CDR3 runs 14 residues. Germline values: CDR1 MNHEY, CDR2 SMNVEV (reference sequence). The CDR3 here is CASSPRGLGNIQYF. The CDR3 region has the DNA TGTGCCAGCAGTCCAAGAGGGCTCGGCAACATTCAGTACTTC.

V is TRBV7-6 and J is TRBJ2-5; weak D call: TRBD2 (7 bases). The V end was cut by 6 bases, the J end by 7 bases, with 15 bases between. Germline V CDR1 and CDR2: SGHVS, FNYEAQ. There are 13 residues in the CDR3. CDR3 region: CASSHGGLVTQYF. DNA for the CDR3: TGTGCCAGCAGTCACGGGGGGCTAGTGACCCAGTACTTC.

This clone was found a few times. This rearrangement joins TRBV11-2 to TRBJ2-3; 7 bases map to TRBD1. The germline gives CDR1 SGHAT, CDR2 FQNNGV. The V and J ends lost 5 bases and 6 bases, in that order; junction bases with no gene match: 8. This CDR3 spans 14 amino acids. The CDR3 nucleotides are TGTGCCAGCAGCAGACAGGGTTTAGGGGATACGCAGTATTTT. Protein product: CASSRQGLGDTQYF.

The V and J genes are TRBV7-2 and TRBJ2-7; 7 bases match TRBD1. The V and J ends lost 7 bases and 3 bases, in that order; junction bases with no gene match: 6. CDR1 SGHTA and CDR2 FQGNSA come from the germline V gene. This CDR3 contains 13 residues. CDR3 residues: CASTTGMSYEQYF. The CDR3 bases are TGTGCCAGCACGACAGGGATGAGCTACGAGCAGTACTTC.

The chain uses TRBV18 and TRBJ2-7; tentatively, D is TRBD2 (6 bases). CDR3 length: 13 amino acids. Germline lookup yields CDR1 KGHSH and CDR2 LQKENI. Trimming shortened V by 0 bases and J by 4 bases, and 7 bases separated the two germline ends. CDR3 amino acids: CASSPPGLYEQYF. For the CDR3, the DNA is TGTGCCAGCTCACCACCGGGACTTTACGAGCAGTACTTC.

The rearrangement joins TRBV5-1 to TRBJ2-2, with 13 bases aligning to TRBD2. The length of the CDR3 is 19 residues. With 4 bases clipped from V and 0 bases from J, the junction kept 9 bases outside the gene matches. Germline CDR1 is SGHRS and CDR2 is YFSETQ. The CDR3 DNA follows: TGCGCCAGCAGCGCTGGGGCGGGACTAGCGGGGACGAACACCGGGGAGCTGTTTTTT. Amino acids: CASSAGAGLAGTNTGELFF.

V and J are TRBV30 and TRBJ2-7, with TRBD1 matching over 9 bases. This CDR3 is 15 amino acids long. V gave up 5 bases and J gave up 3 bases; unmatched junction bases: 11. CDR1 is GTSNPN and CDR2 is SVGIG in the germline V gene (reference sequence). The CDR3 nucleotides read TGTGCCTGGTCGACCGTGGGGACAGGGATCTACGAGCAGTACTTC. Residues: CAWSTVGTGIYEQYF. The full variable domain, with the rest looked up from reference TRBV30 and TRBJ2-7, is SQTIHQWPATLVQPVGSPLSLECTVEGTSNPNLYWYRQAAGRGLQLLFYSVGIGQISSEVPQNLSASRPQDRQFILSSKKLLLSDSGFYLCAWSTVGTGIYEQYFGPGTRLTVT.

The chain is built from TRBV9 and TRBJ1-2; 7 bases are shared with TRBD1. With V trimmed by 7 bases and J by 4 bases, 10 bases remained unmatched. CDR1 and CDR2 from the germline V gene are SGDLS and YYNGEE. The CDR3 length is 14 residues. CDR3: CASSIQGTGYGYTF. For the CDR3, the DNA is TGTGCCAGCTCCATACAGGGGACGGGCTATGGCTACACCTTC.

This chain connects TRBV5-6 to TRBJ1-5; D is possibly TRBD1 (5 bases). The CDR3 has 14 residues. Trimming removed 4 bases at V and 4 bases at J, with 12 bases between. Germline loops: CDR1 SGHDT, CDR2 YYEEEE. The CDR3 DNA sequence: TGTGCCAGCAGCCTAGGGACTGGAAATCAGCCCCAGCATTTT. This sequence encodes CASSLGTGNQPQHF.

The genes are TRBV6-4 and TRBJ1-6; D call uncertain. V lost 0 bases to trimming and J lost 11 bases, with 8 bases between them. The V gene's germline CDR1 is MRHNA and CDR2 SNTAGT. The CDR3 length is 13 residues. In nucleotides, the CDR3 is TGTGCCAGCAGTGACTCGGACGGGGCACCCCTCCACTTT. Translating gives CASSDSDGAPLHF.

The chain couples TRBV19 to TRBJ2-2; D possibly corresponds to TRBD2 (7 bases). V gave up 3 bases and J gave up 1 base, with 12 bases separating them. Per the germline V gene, CDR1 is LNHDA and CDR2 is SQIVND (reference sequence). The CDR3 is made up of 16 amino acids. The CDR3 loop reads CASSILGGLNTGELFF. The CDR3 nucleotides read TGTGCCAGTAGTATTTTGGGGGGGCTGAACACCGGGGAGCTGTTTTTT.

About this clone itself: One junction end does not reproduce the germline sequence, and a read error may be involved. The genes are TRBV28 and TRBJ2-7, with D perhaps TRBD2 (7 bases). The germline gives CDR1 MDHEN, CDR2 SYDVKM. The CDR3 consists of 12 residues. The CDR3 loop is CASSFRVGGQHF. The CDR3 region has the DNA TGTGCCAGCAGTTTTCGTGTCGGGGGGCAACACTTC.

The genes are TRBV5-1 and TRBJ2-7, with TRBD1 as a possible D gene (5 bases). The germline gives CDR1 SGHRS, CDR2 YFSETQ. Trimming took off 4 bases at V and 0 bases at J, with 11 bases between the two ends. The CDR3 is 14 residues long. CDR3 loop: CASSKQVSSYEQYF. As DNA, the CDR3 is TGCGCCAGCAGCAAACAGGTCAGCTCCTACGAGCAGTACTTC.